What follows is one T cell receptor (beta chain) and its context. Germline CDR1 SGHDT, CDR2 YYEEEE. This CDR3 spans 15 amino acids. V was clipped by 2 bases and J by 4 bases, with 13 bases between them. The data are from a study of cytomegalovirus exposure and HLA in healthy donors. Study-level information: Researchers found that 81% of almost 400 genotyped donors fell within the Caucasian-associated ancestry cluster.

PCR employed 60 Vbeta and 13 Jbeta primers. Some clones are missing from TCRdb's copy, which holds only in-frame ones; the method was immunoSEQ multiplex PCR. The sample gives just over 85,000 clones, 76% of which show up once; roughly 3% is in the top ten. Sequencing was carried out using PBMCs. The gene calls are TRBV5-6 and TRBJ1-3; D may be TRBD1 (6 bases). This receptor was obtained from a man aged 35 to 55 in good health and CMV-seronegative. CDR3 sequence (DNA): TGTGCCAGCAGCTTTAATTGGGACATGGGAAACACCATATATTTT. Translated, it gives CASSFNWDMGNTIYF.